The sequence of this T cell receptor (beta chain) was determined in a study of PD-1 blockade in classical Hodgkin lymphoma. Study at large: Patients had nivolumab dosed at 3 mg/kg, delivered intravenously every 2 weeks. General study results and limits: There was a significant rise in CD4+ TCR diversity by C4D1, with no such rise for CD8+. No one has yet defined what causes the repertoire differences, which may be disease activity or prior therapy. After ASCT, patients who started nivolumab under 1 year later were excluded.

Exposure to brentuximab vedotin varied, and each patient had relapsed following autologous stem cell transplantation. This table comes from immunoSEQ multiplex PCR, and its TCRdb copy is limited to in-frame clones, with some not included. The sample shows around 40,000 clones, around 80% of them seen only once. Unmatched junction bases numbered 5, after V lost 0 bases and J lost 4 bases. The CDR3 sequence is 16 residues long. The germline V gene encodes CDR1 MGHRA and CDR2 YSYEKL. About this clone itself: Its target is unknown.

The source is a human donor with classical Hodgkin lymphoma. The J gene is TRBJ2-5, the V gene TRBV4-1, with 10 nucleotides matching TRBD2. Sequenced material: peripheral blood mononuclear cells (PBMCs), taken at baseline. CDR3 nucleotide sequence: TGCGCCAGCAGCCAAGAACAGCGGGGGGGCTCAGAGACCCAGTACTTC. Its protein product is CASSQEQRGGSETQYF.